This entry describes one TCR beta chain. The sample comes from a study of blood T cell repertoires in COVID-19. Looked up from germline, CDR1 is SGHDT and CDR2 is YYEEEE. V was pared by 0 bases and J by 0 bases, with 10 bases between. This CDR3 is built from 16 residues. Only in-frame clones appear in the TCRdb table, and some are missing; sequencing was by immunoSEQ multiplex PCR. The sample lists 350,000 to 450,000 clones, roughly 86% occurring once. This sequence originates from a man in his forties in a cohort exposed to, infected with or recovered from COVID-19 (not recorded which). The rearrangement uses TRBV5-6 and TRBJ1-3; D is unresolved. Sequenced sample: PBMCs or T cells enriched from blood (not recorded which). CDR3 sequence reads: CASSLGSGHSGNTIYF. The DNA of the CDR3 is TGTGCCAGCAGCTTGGGGTCAGGTCACTCTGGAAACACCATATATTTT. The full variable domain, rest sourced from reference TRBV5-6 and TRBJ1-3, is DAGVTQSPTHLIKTRGQQVTLRCSPKSGHDTVSWYQQALGQGPQFIFQYYEEEERQRGNFPDRFSGHQFPNYSSELNVNALLLGDSALYLCASSLGSGHSGNTIYFGEGSWLTVV.